This T cell receptor (beta chain) was recovered during a study of beta chain features in type 1 diabetes. Germline-derived CDR1 and CDR2 are SQVTM and ANQGSEA. The CDR3 covers 15 residues. Trimming at V came to 4 bases and at J to 4 bases, leaving 12 bases not matched to a gene. On this clone: Its antigen is still unknown.

The study's findings and limits: PCR could preferentially amplify shorter templates, alike in patients and controls.

Cell sorting via CD45RO/CCR7/CD25/CD127/CD95/CD27 was performed to obtain CD4+ naive, central memory, regulatory and stem cell-like memory cells. The sequenced template was cDNA made from the entire isolated RNA. It was found that naive, central memory and regulatory T cell samples averaged around 3.6 million reads. The repertoire was sequenced with immunoSEQ multiplex PCR; TCRdb's copy has only in-frame clones and lacks some. This sample has a few hundred thousand clones; less than 15% occur once, and the top ten carry about 0.019%. The sample was naive CD4+ T cells from blood. The chain uses TRBV29-1 and TRBJ1-2, with 7 bases lining up with TRBD1. The TCR comes from a young woman in good health. The CDR3 region has the DNA TGCAGCGTTGTGTTAGGGAAGGGGGCGGGCTATGGCTACACCTTC. Its protein is CSVVLGKGAGYGYTF.